This TCR beta chain derives from a study of T-cell memory formation after mild COVID-19. Study as a whole: TCR clusters showed largely donor specificity. General study points: CM and EM subsets held most contracting CD4+ clones; EMRA held CD8+ ones. There was a balanced CD4/CD8 profile in clones contracting day 15 to 85, and later expanders leaned CD4+.

TCRdb ran MiXCR on the 5' RACE reads and lists one entry per CDR3 protein. The sample holds about 82,000 distinct CDR3 sequences, 13% seen once. CDR1 and CDR2 (germline): KGHDR, SFDVKD. Trimming removed 2 bases from V and 7 bases from J; junction bases left unmatched: 4. The CDR3 is made up of 14 amino acids. A few counts support this clonotype. Its antigen remains unknown. The sample comprised PBMCs or a T cell subset sorted from them (not recorded which). This sequence joins TRBV24-1 and TRBJ2-1; 7 bases are shared with TRBD1. This clonotype originated in a man aged 18 to 30 who had mild COVID-19 (a few samples of this study predate the infection). Cell type and time point are not known. CDR3 coding DNA: TGTGCCACCAGTGATTCCTACAGGGGTAATGAGCAGTTCTTC. Its translation: CATSDSYRGNEQFF.